The present entry profiles one TCR beta chain with its context. These data are taken from a study of blood T cell repertoires in COVID-19. Study information: Cohort 3 donors counted as recovered after two negative PCRs, clearance, or resolved symptoms.

Per the original methods: Reference gene primer amplification gave nucleated cell count estimates. Profiled with immunoSEQ multiplex PCR; TCRdb holds only in-frame clones, not every one. For V, J and clone size, that table is used; D and trimming come from the DNA. This table holds roughly 230,000 clones, roughly 84% found once. CDR1 is KGHSY, CDR2 FQNENV, per germline. Trimming removed 0 bases at V and 5 bases at J, with 11 bases between. The CDR3 length is 14 residues. The specimen was PBMCs or T cells enriched from blood (not recorded which). The source of this sequence is a man aged 25 to 40 in a cohort exposed to, infected with or recovered from COVID-19 (not recorded which). This rearrangement joins TRBV16 to TRBJ2-7; D gene ambiguous. The CDR3 here is CASSQSISLNEQYF. CDR3 in DNA: TGTGCCAGCAGCCAATCAATCTCGTTAAACGAGCAGTACTTC.